This T cell receptor (beta chain) was obtained from a study of early T cells in non-severe SARS-CoV-2 infection. About the study: RNA in bulk from unsorted whole blood was sequenced, and chains were unpaired. The study, taken as a whole, reports: Matching with VDJdb favored anti-spike CD8 responses (missing private and CD4 specificities).

V lost 0 bases and J 3 bases, leaving 10 bases between the germline ends. Germline CDR1 and CDR2: SQVTM and ANQGSEA. The CDR3 totals 14 residues. Individual cDNA molecules carried attached unique molecular identifiers. TCRdb analysed the 5' RACE reads with MiXCR anew, one entry per CDR3 protein. This table holds over 35,000 distinct CDR3 sequences, roughly 6.2% found once. Comments on this clonotype: The antigen is unknown. Since a much larger clone is just one base distant, this may be a read error.

This material consisted of whole blood, taken at baseline. The receptor comes from an adult who was a healthcare worker with PCR-confirmed SARS-CoV-2 infection or an uninfected control (not recorded which). The V call is TRBV29-1, the J call TRBJ2-3, with TRBD2 as a possible D gene (5 bases). The CDR3 region has the DNA TGCAGCGTTGAAGAGGGAGTGGGGACAGATACGCAGTATTTT. This codes for CSVEEGVGTDTQYF.